These 10 T cell receptor beta chains were all obtained from the same sample, sequenced in a study of beta chain features in type 1 diabetes. Every isolated RNA sample was fully reverse transcribed, so sequencing captured expressed TCRB transcripts. The data were produced by immunoSEQ multiplex PCR, yet TCRdb's version contains in-frame clones alone and is incomplete. The sample contains about 400,000 clones, roughly 13% of which appear only once. The sequenced sample consisted of naive CD4+ T cells from blood. These receptors were collected from a man aged 18-30 years in good health.

The sample holds a few counts of this clone. V and J are TRBV11-3 and TRBJ2-1; 14 nucleotides line up with TRBD2. There are 16 residues in the CDR3. Trimming cost V 1 base and J 8 bases; bases outside gene matches: 4. Per germline, CDR1 SGHNT and CDR2 YENEEA. CDR3 in amino acids: CASSLGLAGGPDEQFF. DNA for the CDR3: TGTGCCAGCAGCTTAGGACTAGCGGGAGGGCCGGATGAGCAGTTCTTC.

Notes on this clone: In the same sample, other DNA sequences code for this CDR3. V and J are TRBV29-1 and TRBJ1-5; D is unresolved. Trimming took 6 bases from V and 0 from J, leaving 9 bases between them. CDR1 and CDR2 (germline): SQVTM, ANQGSEA. The CDR3 has 13 residues. The CDR3 here is CSVSRGSNQPQHF. The CDR3 nucleotides are TGCAGCGTATCTCGGGGTAGCAATCAGCCCCAGCATTTT.

The sample holds a few counts of this clone. The rearrangement links TRBV28 to TRBJ2-7, with 9 bases fitting TRBD1. Unmatched junction bases numbered 6, after V lost 6 bases and J lost 0 bases. The CDR3 is made up of 15 amino acids. Germline-derived CDR1 and CDR2 are MDHEN and SYDVKM. The CDR3 protein is CASSYTGGDSYEQYF. CDR3 sequence (DNA): TGTGCCAGCAGCTACACAGGGGGCGACTCCTACGAGCAGTACTTC.

The V gene is TRBV9, the J gene TRBJ2-1; 11 positions match TRBD2. Per germline, CDR1 SGDLS and CDR2 YYNGEE. The CDR3 has 16 amino acids. The V and J ends lost 3 bases and 5 bases, in that order; junction bases with no gene match: 7. The CDR3 bases are TGTGCCAGCAGCGGGCGACTAGCGGGAATGGACAATGAGCAGTTCTTC. Protein sequence: CASSGRLAGMDNEQFF.

The chain carries TRBV18 and TRBJ2-1, with D possibly matching TRBD2 (6 bases). This CDR3 has 18 amino acids. Trimming stripped 1 base from V and 8 bases from J, with 24 bases between. Looked up from germline, CDR1 is KGHSH and CDR2 is LQKENI. As DNA, the CDR3 is TGTGCCAGCTCACCACAGGAATGGGCTAGCGCCCGTCGGGATGAGCAGTTCTTC. As protein: CASSPQEWASARRDEQFF. Together with reference TRBV18 and TRBJ2-1, the CDR3 gives the full variable domain: NAGVMQNPRHLVRRRGQEARLRCSPMKGHSHVYWYRQLPEEGLKFMVYLQKENIIDESGMPKERFSAEFPKEGPSILRIQQVVRGDSAAYFCASSPQEWASARRDEQFFGPGTRLTVL.

Only a few counts were recorded for this clone. The chain links TRBV6-5 to TRBJ1-1; the D is unclear. The CDR3 length is 13 residues. Germline-derived CDR1 and CDR2 are MNHEY and SVGAGI. With 2 bases removed from V and 0 bases from J, the gap between germline ends came to 4 bases. In DNA form, the CDR3 reads TGTGCCAGCAGTTACAGCATGAACACTGAAGCTTTCTTT. It translates to CASSYSMNTEAFF.

This clone was seen more than once but under ten times. The V gene is TRBV5-8, the J gene TRBJ2-7; 8 bases are a match to TRBD1. Germline values: CDR1 SGHTS, CDR2 YDEGEE. V trimming: 4 bases; J trimming: 1 base; junction bases outside the gene matches: 4. The length of the CDR3 is 14 residues. The CDR3 loop reads CASSPGTGSYEQYF. CDR3 coding DNA: TGTGCCAGCAGCCCCGGGACAGGTTCCTACGAGCAGTACTTC.

V and J are TRBV2 and TRBJ1-5; D unresolved. The germline CDR1 and CDR2 sequences are SNHLY and FYNNEI. The CDR3 is made up of 13 amino acids. V was clipped by 5 bases and J by 5 bases, with 10 bases between them. For the CDR3, the DNA is TGTGCCAGCAGTACCGGGAACGATCAGCCCCAGCATTTT. Protein: CASSTGNDQPQHF. Full variable domain (rest looked up from reference TRBV2 and TRBJ1-5): EPEVTQTPSHQVTQMGQEVILRCVPISNHLYFYWYRQILGQKVEFLVSFYNNEISEKSEIFDDQFSVERPDGSNFTLKIRSTKLEDSAMYFCASSTGNDQPQHFGDGTRLSIL.

This clone has a count of ten or more. This sequence joins TRBV4-3 and TRBJ2-1; 14 positions match TRBD2. Per the germline V gene, CDR1 is LGHNA and CDR2 is YSLEER. V was clipped by 4 bases and J by 9 bases; unmatched bases: 5. This CDR3 region has 15 residues. The DNA of the CDR3 is TGCGCCAGCAGCCCCGGGACTAGCGGGAGTGTTGAGCAGTTCTTC. This sequence encodes CASSPGTSGSVEQFF.

This clone was seen only a few times. This sequence joins TRBV7-2 and TRBJ2-5; D uncertain. TRBJ2-7 matches the DNA end more closely, so the J call is doubtful. Germline CDR1 reads SGHTA; CDR2 reads FQGNSA. CDR3 length: 12 amino acids. The CDR3 DNA sequence: TGTGCCAGCAGCTTAGCCTCCCCCGAGCAGTACTTC. Protein product: CASSLASPEQYF.